This T cell receptor (beta chain) was identified during a study of blood T cell repertoires in COVID-19. Study background: Donors in the United States, Italy and Spain gave samples during acute or convalescent COVID-19.

Under the authors' procedure: For nucleated cells, counts were estimated from reference gene primer amplification. Libraries were prepared by immunoSEQ multiplex PCR; TCRdb keeps only in-frame clonotypes and omits some of them. V and J calls plus clone size are reproduced from that table; the DNA served to infer D and trimming. The sample gives about 170,000 clones, approximately 91% of which show up once; approximately 4.6% is in the top ten. Those enrolled in Seattle joined during active infection and were followed longitudinally afterward. The CDR3 runs 14 residues. Germline CDR1 SGHNT, CDR2 YYREEE (reference sequence). Trimming pared 2 bases from V and 6 bases from J, leaving 15 bases between.

The sample taken for sequencing was peripheral blood. The sequence came from a man between 18 and 35 years old with COVID-19, enrolled during active disease. The chain recombines TRBV5-4 with TRBJ2-7, with D possibly being TRBD2 (6 bases). The CDR3 DNA reads TGTGCCAGCAGCTTCCGGGACTCACGGCCCGAGCAGTACTTC. This gives the protein CASSFRDSRPEQYF.